Following are 22 T cell receptor beta chains from one sample sequenced in a study of blood T cell repertoires in COVID-19. Libraries were prepared by immunoSEQ multiplex PCR; TCRdb keeps only in-frame clonotypes and omits some of them. The sample lists around 310,000 clones; around 87% were seen once. The material sequenced was peripheral blood. The receptor source for this set is a woman aged 45-59 years with active or convalescent COVID-19.

This clone was seen repeatedly, ten times or more. The genes are TRBV24-1 and TRBJ2-4; TRBD1 might be the D (6 bases). V was pared by 5 bases and J by 6 bases, with 13 bases between. CDR3 length: 14 amino acids. CDR1 is KGHDR and CDR2 is SFDVKD in the germline V gene. The CDR3 sequence: CATSGTGSGNIQYF. In DNA form, the CDR3 reads TGTGCCACCAGTGGCACAGGGAGCGGAAACATTCAGTACTTC.

Worth noting for this clone: The sample contains more than one DNA sequence encoding this CDR3. The J gene is TRBJ2-2, the V gene TRBV4-3; D is unclear. Germline CDR1 and CDR2: LGHNA and YSLEER. V lost 1 base and J 7 bases, leaving 4 bases between the germline ends. The CDR3 runs 12 residues. For the CDR3, the DNA is TGCGCCAGCAGCCAAGGAGGCGGGGAGCTGTTTTTT. This encodes CASSQGGGELFF.

The chain uses TRBV19 and TRBJ2-7; 7 bases map to TRBD1. The CDR3 runs 13 residues. In germline, CDR1 is LNHDA, CDR2 SQIVND (reference sequence). The V segment lost 5 bases and the J segment 2 bases; nucleotides outside the gene matches: 3. CDR3 sequence: CASSGTATYEQYF. In DNA, the CDR3 is TGTGCCAGTAGTGGGACAGCTACCTACGAGCAGTACTTC.

The genes are TRBV10-3 and TRBJ2-7; 7 bases are a match to TRBD2. CDR3 length: 14 residues. CDR1 is ENHRY, CDR2 SYGVKD, per germline. The ends lost 4 bases at V and 3 bases at J; junction bases unmatched: 6. CDR3 amino acids: CAISGSSGGYEQYF. CDR3 DNA sequence: TGTGCCATCAGTGGATCGTCGGGGGGCTACGAGCAGTACTTC.

The chain uses TRBV7-2 and TRBJ1-5; no reliable D call. From germline, CDR1 is SGHTA and CDR2 FQGNSA. V was clipped by 5 bases and J by 4 bases, with 6 bases between them. This CDR3 contains 12 residues. The DNA of the CDR3 is TGTGCCAGCAGCGGCTTTAATCAGCCCCAGCATTTT. As protein: CASSGFNQPQHF.

The V call is TRBV7-2, the J call TRBJ1-3; tentative D call: TRBD1 (6 bases). The V end lost 1 base, the J end lost 2 bases, and 12 bases lay between the germline ends. This CDR3 contains 16 residues. Looked up from germline, CDR1 is SGHTA and CDR2 is FQGNSA. For the CDR3, the DNA is TGTGCCAGCAGCTTAGGGGACACAGGGACTGGAAACACCATATATTTT. Encoded protein: CASSLGDTGTGNTIYF.

The J gene is TRBJ1-5, the V gene TRBV15, with a tentative D call TRBD1 (6 bases). The CDR3 sequence is 13 residues long. Deletions cut 0 bases from V and 16 bases from J, with 16 bases between. Germline values: CDR1 LNHNV, CDR2 YYDKDF (reference sequence). CDR3 sequence: CATSRDPPGDRHF. In DNA, the CDR3 is TGTGCCACCAGCAGAGATCCCCCAGGGGACCGTCATTTT.

The chain uses TRBV11-2 and TRBJ1-3, with D hard to call. The CDR3 covers 14 residues. CDR1 and CDR2 from the germline V gene are SGHAT and FQNNGV. Trimming took off 5 bases at V and 8 bases at J, with 16 bases between the two ends. The CDR3 reads CASSPGSNRDTIYF. CDR3 sequence (DNA): TGTGCCAGCAGCCCGGGGTCTAATCGTGACACCATATATTTT. Complete variable domain (other parts from reference TRBV11-2 and TRBJ1-3): EAGVAQSPRYKIIEKRQSVAFWCNPISGHATLYWYQQILGQGPKLLIQFQNNGVVDDSQLPKDRFSAERLKGVDSTLKIQPAKLEDSAVYLCASSPGSNRDTIYFGEGSWLTVV.

The chain joins TRBV23-1 to TRBJ2-5, with D perhaps matching TRBD1 (6 bases). TRBV23-1 is treated as an ORF (open reading frame) with a function not yet certain. Between the trimmed V and J ends, which lost 10 bases and 5 bases, there was a span of 23 bases. There are 15 residues in the CDR3. CDR3 nucleotides: TGCGCCATCACCCACAGATCCGGGGACATCGAGACCCAGTACTTC. Its protein is CAITHRSGDIETQYF.

The rearrangement uses TRBV7-2 and TRBJ2-5; 14 nucleotides line up with TRBD2. V lost 3 bases to trimming and J lost 5 bases; unmatched junction nucleotides: 11. The CDR3 covers 18 residues. Per germline, CDR1 SGHTA and CDR2 FQGNSA. The CDR3 DNA is TGTGCCAGCAGCTTTTCGACTAGCGGGAGGGGACCAAGGGAGACCCAGTACTTC. Amino acid sequence: CASSFSTSGRGPRETQYF.

This CDR3 is CASSLAAGGYTF. Written as DNA, the CDR3 is TGTGCCAGCAGCTTAGCGGCAGGGGGCTACACCTTC. The chain links TRBV7-2 to TRBJ1-2; tentative D call: TRBD1 (5 bases). From germline, CDR1 is SGHTA and CDR2 FQGNSA. Between the trimmed V and J ends, which lost 0 bases and 8 bases, there was a span of 7 bases. This CDR3 comprises 12 residues.

The chain employs TRBV19 and TRBJ2-4; D might be TRBD2 (6 bases). The germline V and J ends were trimmed by 4 bases and 0 bases, with 22 bases remaining between them. CDR1 LNHDA and CDR2 SQIVND come from the germline V gene (reference sequence). The CDR3 length is 19 residues. Here the CDR3 DNA reads TGTGCCAGTAGTAAAGCTGGAGGGAGGCAAAATCTAGCCAAAAACATTCAGTACTTC. This translates into CASSKAGGRQNLAKNIQYF. Based on the CDR3 plus reference TRBV19 and TRBJ2-4, the full variable domain is DGGITQSPKYLFRKEGQNVTLSCEQNLNHDAMYWYRQDPGQGLRLIYYSQIVNDFQKGDIAEGYSVSREKKESFPLTVTSAQKNPTAFYLCASSKAGGRQNLAKNIQYFGAGTRLSVL.

The chain employs TRBV1 and TRBJ2-7; the table's D call, TRBD2, was not checked against the DNA. TRBV1 is a listed pseudogene. The CDR3 loop spans 16 amino acids. The CDR3 sequence: CTSSQERLASRGEQYF. In DNA, the CDR3 is TGCACCAGCAGCCAAGAAAGACTAGCGTCGCGGGGGGAGCAGTACTTC.

The genes are TRBV6-2 or TRBV6-3 and TRBJ1-1, with TRBD1 matching 8 bases. Germline CDR1 MNHEY, CDR2 SVGEGT. The CDR3 runs to 14 residues. V gave up 5 bases and J gave up 4 bases; unmatched junction bases: 6. DNA of the CDR3: TGTGCCAGCAGTGACAGGGGTTCCATCACTGAAGCTTTCTTT. It encodes CASSDRGSITEAFF.

The chain recombines TRBV28 with TRBJ1-6, with 8 bases matching TRBD1. Losses at the gene ends were 5 bases for V and 8 bases for J; bases not matched to a gene: 8. This CDR3 spans 15 amino acids. Germline V CDR1 and CDR2: MDHEN, SYDVKM. The CDR3: CASSPGQEGDSPLHF. CDR3 nucleotide sequence: TGTGCCAGCAGTCCGGGACAGGAGGGTGATTCACCCCTCCACTTT.

V and J are TRBV5-1 and TRBJ1-5; 10 bases align to TRBD1. With V trimmed by 4 bases and J by 7 bases, 5 bases remained unmatched. CDR3 length: 14 residues. Germline-derived CDR1 and CDR2 are SGHRS and YFSETQ. The CDR3 region is CASSQGTGDQPQHF. Here the CDR3 DNA reads TGCGCCAGCAGCCAAGGGACAGGGGACCAGCCCCAGCATTTT.

The V call is TRBV7-8, the J call TRBJ2-7; the match to TRBD2 covers 8 bases. The CDR3 is 18 amino acids. The germline gives CDR1 SGHVS, CDR2 FQNEAQ. V shed 0 bases, J shed 1 base, and the junction held 11 bases outside the gene matches. In nucleotides, the CDR3 is TGTGCCAGCAGCTTAGCGGTCCCCCTAGCGGGTGGGTCCTACGAGCAGTACTTC. Its translation: CASSLAVPLAGGSYEQYF.

The chain joins TRBV4-2 to TRBJ2-1; 14 nucleotides agree with TRBD2. Looked up from germline, CDR1 is LGHNA and CDR2 is YNFKEQ. The CDR3 spans 17 residues. V lost 0 bases to trimming and J lost 8 bases; unmatched junction nucleotides: 6. The chain's CDR3 is CASSQDRGLAGVDEQFF. CDR3 DNA: TGTGCCAGCAGCCAAGATAGGGGACTAGCGGGAGTGGATGAGCAGTTCTTC.

The V call is TRBV11-2, the J call TRBJ2-1, with 8 bases aligning to TRBD2. From germline, CDR1 is SGHAT and CDR2 FQNNGV. The CDR3 is made up of 15 amino acids. Losses at the gene ends were 0 bases for V and 5 bases for J; bases not matched to a gene: 3. CDR3 amino acids: CASSLETSADNEQFF. DNA for the CDR3: TGTGCCAGCAGCTTAGAGACTAGCGCAGACAATGAGCAGTTCTTC.

The sample holds a few counts of this clone. The V gene is TRBV11-3, the J gene TRBJ2-3, with 14 bases fitting TRBD2. The CDR3 consists of 16 residues. Germline V lookup: CDR1 SGHNT, CDR2 YENEEA. Trimming took 5 bases from V and 6 from J; bases not matched to a gene: 7. In DNA, the CDR3 is TGTGCCAGCAGCACCGGGACTAGCGGGAGTTCCGATACGCAGTATTTT. Amino acids: CASSTGTSGSSDTQYF.

This chain connects TRBV19 to TRBJ2-5; 10 bases line up with TRBD2. V gave up 5 bases and J gave up 1 base; unmatched junction bases: 7. This CDR3 has 16 amino acids. The germline gives CDR1 LNHDA, CDR2 SQIVND (reference sequence). CDR3 coding DNA: TGTGCCAGTAGTGCCTGGCTAGCGGGAGTCCAAGAGACCCAGTACTTC. Its protein product is CASSAWLAGVQETQYF. The full variable domain, in which reference TRBV19 and TRBJ2-5 provide the parts outside the CDR3, is DGGITQSPKYLFRKEGQNVTLSCEQNLNHDAMYWYRQDPGQGLRLIYYSQIVNDFQKGDIAEGYSVSREKKESFPLTVTSAQKNPTAFYLCASSAWLAGVQETQYFGPGTRLLVL.

This rearrangement joins TRBV19 to TRBJ2-1, with 8 bases matching TRBD1. The CDR3 runs to 14 residues. The V gene's germline CDR1 is LNHDA and CDR2 SQIVND (reference sequence). The junction had 13 bases not matched to a gene; V was cut back by 6 bases and J by 12 bases. The CDR3 DNA sequence: TGTGCCAGTAGAGGACAGGGTGCGGGGTTGGGGCAGTTCTTC. Protein sequence: CASRGQGAGLGQFF.